Reported below is one T cell receptor (beta chain). The CDR3 covers 14 residues. V lost 6 bases and J 8 bases, leaving 16 bases between the germline ends. Germline CDR1 is SNHLY and CDR2 is FYNNEI. The record originates from a study of shared clonotypes between healthy human individuals. The protocol was immunoSEQ multiplex PCR, while the TCRdb copy is restricted to in-frame clones and leaves out a portion. The table lists 2 million to 3 million clones, under 95% of them singletons, with 0.36% in the top ten. Sequences were obtained from naive CD4+ T cells from PBMCs. The subset: CD45RA+ positively selected. The genes are TRBV2 and TRBJ1-4, with TRBD1 as a possible D gene (6 bases). The source is a man aged 18 to 35 in good health. Some clones in this sample may be carry-over from other donors' samples. The CDR3 reads CASRTQGAREKLFF. Written as DNA, the CDR3 is TGTGCCAGCAGGACACAGGGAGCGAGGGAAAAACTGTTTTTT.